The 14 T cell receptor beta chains below all came from one sample that was sequenced in a study of T-cell memory formation after mild COVID-19. MiXCR, applied by TCRdb to the 5' RACE reads, yields one record per CDR3 protein. The data show about 6,100 distinct CDR3 sequences, with 15% to 25% seen just once and 45% to 65% held by the top ten. Sequencing used PBMCs or a T cell subset sorted from them (not recorded which). The receptors shown here come from an adult woman who had mild COVID-19 (a few samples of this study predate the infection). Cell type and time point are not known.

The rearrangement links TRBV7-9 to TRBJ1-2; the match to TRBD1 covers 12 bases. Losses at the gene ends were 3 bases for V and 3 bases for J; bases not matched to a gene: 11. CDR1 is SEHNR, CDR2 FQNEAQ, per germline (reference sequence). The CDR3 has 18 residues. The CDR3 coding sequence is TGTGCCAGCAGCTTTGCGGGGACAGGGGGCGGGCCAGACTATGGCTACACCTTC. Its translation: CASSFAGTGGGPDYGYTF.

This clonotype was seen repeatedly, ten times or more. V is TRBV5-7 and J is TRBJ1-2, with no clear D. TRBV5-7 is an ORF, with its function uncertain. The CDR3 sequence is 13 residues long. V was shortened by 0 bases and J by 8 bases, with 11 bases between the two germline ends. CDR3 bases: TGTGCCAGCAGCTTGGGGCAGCCTTTGGGCTACACCTTC. It specifies CASSLGQPLGYTF.

This clonotype was recorded a few times. The V call is TRBV18, the J call TRBJ2-1; either TRBD1 or TRBD2 may fit D (5 bases each). V lost 2 bases and J lost 9, with 23 bases in between. Germline V gene lookup returns CDR1 KGHSH and CDR2 LQKENI. The CDR3 loop spans 17 amino acids. The CDR3: CASSPVRKGPGWVEQFF. DNA for the CDR3: TGTGCCAGCTCACCAGTTCGAAAGGGACCCGGGTGGGTTGAGCAGTTCTTC.

The rearrangement uses TRBV10-2 and TRBJ2-7; no firm D call. V lost 8 bases to trimming and J lost 2 bases, with 7 bases between them. This CDR3 has 11 residues. The V gene's germline CDR1 is WSHSY and CDR2 SAAADI. The CDR3 region is CASGSPYEQYF. As DNA, the CDR3 is TGCGCCAGCGGGTCCCCCTACGAGCAGTACTTC.

There are many counts of this clonotype. The chain links TRBV6-5 to TRBJ1-3; the D gene is possibly TRBD1 (5 bases). CDR3 length: 14 residues. The germline gives CDR1 MNHEY, CDR2 SVGAGI. V lost 2 bases and J 5 bases, leaving 10 bases between the germline ends. CDR3 sequence reads: CASSYGQGRNTIYF. The CDR3 DNA reads as TGTGCCAGCAGTTACGGGCAGGGTAGAAACACCATATATTTT.

This clonotype was seen ten or more times. The genes are TRBV7-9 and TRBJ1-1; 9 nucleotides align to TRBD1. Germline loops: CDR1 SEHNR, CDR2 FQNEAQ (reference sequence). The CDR3 loop spans 15 amino acids. The trim removed 7 bases at V and 0 bases at J, leaving 6 bases unmatched. In DNA, the CDR3 is TGTGCCAGCAATTACAGGGGGCCTGTGAACACTGAAGCTTTCTTT. Translated: CASNYRGPVNTEAFF.

This clonotype occurred many times. V and J are TRBV18 and TRBJ2-5; D might be TRBD2 (6 bases). The V end lost 6 bases, the J end lost 8 bases, and 10 bases lay between the germline ends. Germline CDR1 is KGHSH and CDR2 is LQKENI. The CDR3 covers 11 residues. The CDR3 loop is CASSPGETQYF. CDR3 DNA: TGTGCCAGCTCCCCGGGGGAAACCCAGTACTTC.

This clonotype is medium-sized (0.01 to 0.1%) by share. This chain links TRBV6-5 with TRBJ2-5; D may be TRBD2 (6 bases). The CDR3 runs 19 residues. Germline-derived CDR1 and CDR2 are MNHEY and SVGAGI. V was shortened by 4 bases and J by 2 bases, with 26 bases between the two germline ends. The CDR3 nucleotides are TGTGCCAGCAGTTCTTTTTACCCCTCGGTAGCGGCTCGGCAAGAGACCCAGTACTTC. Protein sequence: CASSSFYPSVAARQETQYF.

Many counts were recorded for this clonotype. The chain recombines TRBV20-1 with TRBJ2-5; TRBD1 agrees at 7 bases. CDR3 length equals 16 residues. CDR1 and CDR2 (germline): DFQATT, SNEGSKA (reference sequence). V lost 2 bases and J lost 5; bases outside the gene matches: 14. The CDR3 here is CSARPTDRPKVETQYF. The CDR3 DNA is TGCAGTGCTAGACCGACGGACAGGCCAAAAGTGGAGACCCAGTACTTC.

The genes are TRBV4-1 and TRBJ1-1; D gene uncertain. The CDR3 extends over 16 amino acids. Germline V lookup: CDR1 MGHRA, CDR2 YSYEKL. The V end was cut by 0 bases, the J end by 4 bases, with 15 bases between. The CDR3 sequence: CASSQEGRGGSTEAFF. CDR3 nucleotide sequence: TGCGCCAGCAGCCAAGAGGGCCGGGGTGGGAGCACTGAAGCTTTCTTT.

This clonotype was recorded many times. The CDR3 DNA follows: TGTGCTAGTGGTTTGGGACTAGCGGGGCCCACAGATACGCAGTATTTT. Its translation is CASGLGLAGPTDTQYF. The chain carries TRBV12-5 and TRBJ2-3; 11 bases are a match to TRBD2. The CDR3 covers 16 residues. Germline CDR1 LGHNT, CDR2 FRNRAP. J gave up 2 bases and V 1 base, and 2 bases lay outside the gene matches.

By frequency in the sample, this clonotype is medium-sized. The chain is built from TRBV7-9 and TRBJ2-1; D is perhaps TRBD2 (5 bases). Germline CDR1 and CDR2: SEHNR and FQNEAQ (reference sequence). This CDR3 contains 16 residues. V lost 0 bases, J lost 7 bases, and 16 bases lay in between. The CDR3 loop reads CASSLALGGARNEQFF. CDR3 DNA: TGTGCCAGCAGCTTAGCGCTAGGAGGAGCGCGGAATGAGCAGTTCTTC.

This clonotype was counted many times. This chain joins TRBV15 and TRBJ1-5; D unclear. This CDR3 is built from 13 residues. Germline V gene sequence: CDR1 LNHNV, CDR2 YYDKDF (reference sequence). Trimming removed 4 bases at V and 6 bases at J, with 10 bases between. This chain's CDR3 is CATSTWTTQPQHF. The CDR3 DNA sequence: TGTGCCACCAGCACTTGGACCACTCAGCCCCAGCATTTT.

This clonotype was seen ten or more times. J is TRBJ2-1 and V is TRBV11-2; D gene unclear. This CDR3 spans 14 amino acids. Germline assignment: CDR1 SGHAT and CDR2 FQNNGV. V lost 1 base and J lost 10, with 14 bases in between. CDR3 protein: CASSLGSLLREQFF. In nucleotides, the CDR3 is TGTGCCAGCAGCTTAGGCTCTCTACTACGGGAGCAGTTCTTC.